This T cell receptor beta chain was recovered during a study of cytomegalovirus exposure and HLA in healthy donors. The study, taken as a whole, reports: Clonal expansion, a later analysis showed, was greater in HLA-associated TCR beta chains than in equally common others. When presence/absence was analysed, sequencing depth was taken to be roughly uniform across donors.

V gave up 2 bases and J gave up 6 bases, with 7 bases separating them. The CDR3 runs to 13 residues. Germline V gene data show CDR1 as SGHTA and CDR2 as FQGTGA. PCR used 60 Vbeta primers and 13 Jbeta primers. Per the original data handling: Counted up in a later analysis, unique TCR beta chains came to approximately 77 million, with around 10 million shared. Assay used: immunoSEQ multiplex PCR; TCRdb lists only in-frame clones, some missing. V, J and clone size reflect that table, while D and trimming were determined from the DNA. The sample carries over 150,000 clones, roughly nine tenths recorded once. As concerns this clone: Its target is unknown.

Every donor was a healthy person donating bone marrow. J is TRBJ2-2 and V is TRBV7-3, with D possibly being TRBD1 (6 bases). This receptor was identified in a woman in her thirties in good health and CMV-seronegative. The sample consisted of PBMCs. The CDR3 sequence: CASSLGGAGELFF. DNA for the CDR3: TGTGCCAGCAGCTTAGGGGGCGCCGGGGAGCTGTTTTTT.